The 29 T cell receptor beta chains presented below share a single source sample, sequenced in a study of T cells expressing NK-cell markers. One entry per CDR3 protein, without DNA, is what TCRdb gives after re-calling the 5' RACE reads. This repertoire comprises around 100,000 distinct CDR3 sequences; its ten largest clones make up around 20%. The sequenced sample was blood T cells: a sorted CD56 or NKG2C T cell subset, CD4+ or CD8+ T cells, or bulk PBMC T cells (not recorded which). All receptors derive from a woman between 18 and 69 years old in good health.

The rearrangement joins TRBV6-6 to TRBJ2-1; TCRdb gives TRBD1 as the D gene, but with no DNA this cannot be confirmed. Germline V gene lookup returns CDR1 MNHNY and CDR2 SVGAGI (reference sequence). CDR3 length: 13 amino acids. The chain's CDR3 is CASSYRDKLVEFF.

The chain recombines TRBV14 with TRBJ2-7; TCRdb outputs TRBD2, but without DNA this stays unchecked. This CDR3 comprises 14 residues. CDR1 and CDR2 from the germline V gene are SGHDN and FVKESK. The CDR3 protein is CASSRDSGAYDQYF.

The chain carries TRBV28 and TRBJ1-4; TCRdb picks TRBD1, but there is no DNA to check that call. The V gene's germline CDR1 is MDHEN and CDR2 SYDVKM. This CDR3 has 16 residues. CDR3 in amino acids: CASSHRRGQPNEKLFF.

J is TRBJ2-7 and V is TRBV27; lacking DNA, the TRBD1 call made by TCRdb goes unchecked. This CDR3 has 13 amino acids. Germline assignment: CDR1 MNHEY and CDR2 SMNVEV (reference sequence). This CDR3 reads CASSFGTGAEQYF.

V gene TRBV2 combines with J gene TRBJ2-7. The germline gives CDR1 SNHLY, CDR2 FYNNEI. The CDR3 has 14 residues. The CDR3 sequence is CASSDELSTYEQYF.

The chain uses TRBV12-3 or TRBV12-4 and TRBJ1-1. CDR3 length: 13 amino acids. The CDR3 loop is CASLGGMNTEAFF.

The V and J genes are TRBV6-4 and TRBJ2-1; the D call of TRBD2 rests on TCRdb alone, since no DNA is present to check it. The germline CDR1 and CDR2 sequences are MRHNA and SNTAGT. This CDR3 has 15 amino acids. CDR3 sequence reads: CASSDSSGSFDEQFF.

This chain joins TRBV5-4 and TRBJ2-3; TCRdb's D gene call, TRBD2, goes unchecked for lack of DNA. The CDR3 spans 12 residues. Germline values: CDR1 SGHNT, CDR2 YYREEE (reference sequence). This chain's CDR3 is CASSSSGDAQYF. Based on the CDR3 plus reference TRBV5-4 and TRBJ2-3, the full variable domain is ETGVTQSPTHLIKTRGQQVTLRCSSQSGHNTVSWYQQALGQGPQFIFQYYREEENGRGNFPPRFSGLQFPNYSSELNVNALELDDSALYLCASSSSGDAQYFGPGTRLTVL.

The J gene is TRBJ1-4, the V gene TRBV27; the TCRdb call, TRBD1, lacks DNA for checking. The CDR3 has 14 amino acids. Looked up from germline, CDR1 is MNHEY and CDR2 is SMNVEV (reference sequence). CDR3 residues: CASSFRGSDEKLFF.

CDR3 in amino acids: CASASGLGYELYF. The chain joins TRBV7-9 to TRBJ2-7; TCRdb proposes TRBD1, but this gene call is untestable without DNA. Germline V lookup: CDR1 SEHNR, CDR2 FQNEAQ (reference sequence). CDR3 length: 13 residues.

Its frequency marks this clonotype as large. The J gene is TRBJ1-5, the V gene TRBV4-3. The CDR3 consists of 13 residues. Germline CDR1 reads LGHNA; CDR2 reads YSLEER. This CDR3 is CASSQEPSQPQHF.

The chain is built from TRBV28 and TRBJ2-7; TCRdb gives TRBD1 as the D gene, but with no DNA this cannot be confirmed. The length of the CDR3 is 12 residues. Germline V gene data show CDR1 as MDHEN and CDR2 as SYDVKM. The CDR3 sequence is CASSLGGAQQYF.

The chain joins TRBV7-2 to TRBJ1-1. Germline V gene lookup returns CDR1 SGHTA and CDR2 FQGNSA. The CDR3 is 13 residues long. This CDR3 reads CASTGGVGTEAFF.

The V and J genes are TRBV6-2 or TRBV6-3 and TRBJ2-1; checking the TCRdb D call of TRBD1 is not possible without DNA. Germline CDR1 reads MNHEY; CDR2 reads SVGEGT. The CDR3 has 15 amino acids. CDR3 amino acids: CASSPDGASYNEQFF.

The chain is built from TRBV28 and TRBJ2-1. Germline V gene lookup returns CDR1 MDHEN and CDR2 SYDVKM. The length of the CDR3 is 14 residues. The CDR3 here is CASSLAESRNEQFF.

The V call is TRBV12-3 or TRBV12-4, the J call TRBJ2-1. CDR3 length: 12 residues. CDR3 loop: CASSLIRNEQFF.

J is TRBJ2-3 and V is TRBV27; the TCRdb call, TRBD1, lacks DNA for checking. Germline V gene sequence: CDR1 MNHEY, CDR2 SMNVEV (reference sequence). This CDR3 has 14 amino acids. Here the CDR3 reads CASSYQGETDTQYF.

V and J are TRBV11-3 and TRBJ2-2. CDR3 size: 14 residues. The germline V gene encodes CDR1 SGHNT and CDR2 YENEEA. The CDR3 loop is CASSLAQDTGELFF.

The rearrangement joins TRBV5-4 to TRBJ2-1; TCRdb picks TRBD2, but there is no DNA to check that call. Germline V gene sequence: CDR1 SGHNT, CDR2 YYREEE (reference sequence). The CDR3 has 15 amino acids. CDR3 protein: CASSLKIGGQDEQFF.

The rearrangement links TRBV3-1 to TRBJ1-1; TCRdb's assignment of TRBD1 cannot be checked, as there is no DNA. The germline V gene has CDR1 LGHDT and CDR2 YNNKEL (reference sequence). This CDR3 comprises 13 residues. This chain's CDR3 is CASSPTGGQGAFF.

The chain carries TRBV5-4 and TRBJ1-2. CDR3 size: 14 residues. Looked up from germline, CDR1 is SGHNT and CDR2 is YYREEE (reference sequence). The chain's CDR3 is CASSQRGEDYGYTF. Filled out from reference TRBV5-4 and TRBJ1-2, the complete variable domain reads ETGVTQSPTHLIKTRGQQVTLRCSSQSGHNTVSWYQQALGQGPQFIFQYYREEENGRGNFPPRFSGLQFPNYSSELNVNALELDDSALYLCASSQRGEDYGYTFGSGTRLTVV.

The chain couples TRBV27 to TRBJ2-3. Germline loops: CDR1 MNHEY, CDR2 SMNVEV (reference sequence). This CDR3 has 13 amino acids. This CDR3 is CASSFGVTDTQYF.

V usage is TRBV4-3 and J usage is TRBJ2-3; TCRdb returns TRBD1, unconfirmable since there is no DNA. The germline gives CDR1 LGHNA, CDR2 YSLEER. The CDR3 contains 16 residues. The CDR3 sequence: CASSQDQGTPTDTQYF.

The V call is TRBV24-1, the J call TRBJ2-2; with no DNA, the TCRdb D assignment of TRBD2 cannot be verified. CDR3 size: 15 residues. Germline-derived CDR1 and CDR2 are KGHDR and SFDVKD. CDR3 sequence reads: CATSGERGFTGELFF.

This chain joins TRBV19 and TRBJ1-1; no DNA is available, so the TRBD1 call from TCRdb remains unchecked. The CDR3 runs to 13 residues. Germline CDR1 is LNHDA and CDR2 is SQIVND (reference sequence). The CDR3 region is CASSTPGTTGAFF.

The chain is built from TRBV12-3 or TRBV12-4 and TRBJ2-3. The CDR3 totals 15 residues. This CDR3 is CASSFTSTSTDTQYF.

The V gene is TRBV12-3 or TRBV12-4, the J gene TRBJ1-4. The CDR3 length is 14 residues. Here the CDR3 reads CASSPDSEGEKLFF.

The V and J genes are TRBV11-2 and TRBJ2-2; the D call of TRBD2 rests on TCRdb alone, since no DNA is present to check it. The CDR3 consists of 16 residues. The germline V gene has CDR1 SGHAT and CDR2 FQNNGV. CDR3 residues: CASSFSSGRDTGELFF.

The chain's CDR3 is CASSSSGEGFQETQYF. This chain connects TRBV7-9 to TRBJ2-5; with no DNA, the TCRdb D assignment of TRBD2 cannot be verified. This CDR3 contains 16 residues. From germline, CDR1 is SEHNR and CDR2 FQNEAQ (reference sequence).